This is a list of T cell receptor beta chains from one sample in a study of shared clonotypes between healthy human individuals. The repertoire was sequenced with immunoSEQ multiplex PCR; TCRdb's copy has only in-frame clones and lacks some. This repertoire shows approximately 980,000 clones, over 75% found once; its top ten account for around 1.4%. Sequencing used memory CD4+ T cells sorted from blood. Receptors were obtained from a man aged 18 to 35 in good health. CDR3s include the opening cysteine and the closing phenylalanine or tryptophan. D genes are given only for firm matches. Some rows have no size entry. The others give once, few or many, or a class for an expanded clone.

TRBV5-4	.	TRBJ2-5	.	CASSLARGGQETQYF	TGTGCCAGCAGCTTGGCCAGGGGGGGGCAAGAGACCCAGTACTTC
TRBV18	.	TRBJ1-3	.	CASSSVLTGGGNTIYF	TGTGCCAGCTCATCAGTACTTACAGGAGGCGGAAACACCATATATTTT
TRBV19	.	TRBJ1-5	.	CASSTGSYSNQPQHF	TGTGCCAGTAGTACAGGCTCTTATAGCAATCAGCCCCAGCATTTT
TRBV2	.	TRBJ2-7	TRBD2	CASSGDRRNSGGLYEQYF	TGTGCCAGCAGTGGGGATCGAAGGAATAGCGGGGGACTCTACGAGCAGTACTTC
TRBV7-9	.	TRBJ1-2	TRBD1	CASSLVGDREDGYTF	TGTGCCAGCAGCTTAGTCGGGGACAGGGAAGATGGCTACACCTTC
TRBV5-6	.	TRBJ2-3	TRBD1	CASSLAGGGSDTQYF	TGTGCCAGCAGCTTGGCAGGGGGCGGTTCAGATACGCAGTATTTT
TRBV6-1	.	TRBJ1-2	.	CASRDGASYGYTF	TGTGCCAGCAGGGACGGAGCCAGCTATGGCTACACCTTC
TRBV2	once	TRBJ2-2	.	CASSAGGGRGDGELFF	TGTGCCAGCAGTGCAGGGGGCGGGAGAGGTGACGGGGAGCTGTTTTTT
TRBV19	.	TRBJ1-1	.	CASSIVGQINTEAFF	TGTGCCAGTAGTATCGTAGGACAAATAAACACTGAAGCTTTCTTT
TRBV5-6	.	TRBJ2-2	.	CASLGLAQNTGELFF	TGTGCCAGCCTAGGGTTAGCGCAGAACACCGGGGAGCTGTTTTTT
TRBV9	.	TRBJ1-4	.	CASSVSQGTQKLFF	TGTGCCAGCAGCGTATCACAGGGAACCCAAAAACTGTTTTTT
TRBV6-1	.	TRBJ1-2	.	CASSEGRGGYTF	TGTGCCAGCAGTGAAGGGAGGGGAGGCTACACCTTC
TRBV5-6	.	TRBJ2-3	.	CASSFPRGAGDTQYF	TGTGCCAGCAGCTTCCCTCGGGGGGCGGGAGATACGCAGTATTTT